The rows below give T cell receptor beta chains drawn from one sample of a study of human T cells and chemical hapten exposure. TCRdb reprocessed the RACE reads via MiXCR and lists one record per CDR3 protein. In the table there are some 340,000 distinct CDR3 sequences, under 8% of which are singletons. The sample in question was whole blood, obtained in connection with sensitization to the hapten diphenylcyclopropenone (DPC). The receptors stem from a woman between 18 and 29 years old with alopecia areata. Some clones in this sample may be carry-over from other donors' samples. CDR3s include the opening cysteine and the closing phenylalanine or tryptophan. Each record gives: D gene, clone size, CDR3 length, V gene, J gene, CDR3 protein, CDR3 DNA. D genes are given only for firm matches. Expanded clones are given a class, and other clones once, few, many or no size at all.

NA	many	13	TRBV12-3/TRBV12-4	TRBJ1-1	CASSFGGNTEAFF	TGTGCCAGCAGTTTCGGGGGGAACACTGAAGCTTTCTTT
NA	many	16	TRBV27	TRBJ2-2	CASSLFQGSRTGELFF	TGTGCCAGCAGTTTATTTCAGGGATCGAGGACCGGGGAGCTGTTTTTT
NA	many	13	TRBV7-3	TRBJ2-7	CASSPAGGHEQYF	TGTGCCAGCAGCCCTGCAGGGGGGCACGAGCAGTACTTC
NA	NA	15	TRBV6-5	TRBJ2-1	CASSYSRGAGNEQFF	TGTGCCAGCAGTTACTCCCGGGGAGCAGGCAATGAGCAGTTCTTC
NA	many	18	TRBV4-1	TRBJ2-5	CASSQEFEGHNSQETQYF	TGCGCCAGCAGCCAAGAATTTGAGGGGCATAATAGCCAAGAGACCCAGTACTTC
NA	NA	14	TRBV20-1	TRBJ2-3	CSASVDSGWNTQYF	TGCAGTGCTAGTGTGGACAGCGGGTGGAATACGCAGTATTTT
NA	few	13	TRBV4-3	TRBJ2-3	CASSQDRYDTQYF	TGCGCCAGCAGCCAAGATCGGTACGATACGCAGTATTTT
NA	many	12	TRBV12-3/TRBV12-4	TRBJ2-5	CASSWSTETQYF	TGTGCCAGCAGTTGGTCCACGGAGACCCAGTACTTC
NA	NA	12	TRBV29-1	TRBJ2-7	CSVLTKFYEQYF	TGCAGCGTCCTAACAAAGTTTTACGAGCAGTACTTC
TRBD2	few	14	TRBV6-2/TRBV6-3	TRBJ2-7	CASIGLAGPYEQYF	TGTGCCAGCATAGGACTAGCGGGGCCCTACGAGCAGTACTTC
NA	many	14	TRBV6-5	TRBJ1-5	CASSYSQKYQPQHF	TGTGCCAGCAGTTACTCACAGAAATATCAGCCCCAGCATTTT
NA	NA	14	TRBV19	TRBJ2-4	CAPTAGTAKNIQYF	TGTGCCCCGACGGCAGGAACGGCCAAAAACATTCAGTACTTC
NA	many	14	TRBV6-5	TRBJ1-5	CASSYSRGNQPQHF	TGTGCCAGCAGTTACTCGAGAGGGAATCAGCCCCAGCATTTT
TRBD1	few	14	TRBV7-9	TRBJ1-5	CASSPGTVEQPQHF	TGTGCCAGCAGCCCAGGGACAGTCGAGCAGCCCCAGCATTTT
NA	many	14	TRBV6-5	TRBJ1-2	CASSYSEGGYGYTF	TGTGCCAGCAGTTACTCTGAGGGCGGCTATGGCTACACCTTC
NA	few	14	TRBV7-2	TRBJ2-7	CASSLWDTAYEQYF	TGTGCCAGCAGCTTATGGGACACAGCCTACGAGCAGTACTTC
NA	few	12	TRBV11-1	TRBJ2-5	CASSWSEETQYF	TGTGCCAGCAGCTGGTCGGAAGAGACCCAGTACTTC
TRBD1	many	13	TRBV29-1	TRBJ1-5	CSVQGGAGQPQHF	TGCAGCGTTCAGGGGGGGGCAGGTCAGCCCCAGCATTTT
TRBD2	NA	16	TRBV4-3	TRBJ2-4	CASSRRPPSGGDIQYF	TGCGCCAGCAGCCGAAGACCCCCTAGCGGGGGGGACATTCAGTACTTC
NA	many	14	TRBV12-3/TRBV12-4	TRBJ2-1	CASSPLVTGYEQFF	TGTGCCAGCAGTCCCCTGGTCACCGGGTATGAGCAGTTCTTC
NA	NA	16	TRBV7-9	TRBJ2-6	CASSPGHNSGANVLTF	TGTGCCAGCAGCCCCGGACATAACTCTGGGGCCAACGTCCTGACTTTC
NA	few	14	TRBV12-3/TRBV12-4	TRBJ1-5	CASSWGGGGQPQHF	TGTGCCAGCAGCTGGGGGGGAGGTGGTCAGCCCCAGCATTTT
NA	many	13	TRBV12-3/TRBV12-4	TRBJ1-2	CASRQGTNYGYTF	TGTGCCAGCAGACAGGGCACTAACTATGGCTACACCTTC
NA	few	18	TRBV10-3	TRBJ1-3	CAISGGGQSSFSGNTIYF	TGTGCCATCAGTGGCGGGGGACAATCCTCCTTTTCTGGAAACACCATATATTTT
NA	many	14	TRBV6-2/TRBV6-3	TRBJ2-7	CASSIRTLGSEQYF	TGTGCCAGCAGTATACGGACCCTTGGGAGCGAGCAGTACTTC
NA	many	13	TRBV20-1	TRBJ2-2	CSSWAPNTGELFF	TGCAGCTCGTGGGCCCCGAACACCGGGGAGCTGTTTTTT
NA	few	15	TRBV4-1	TRBJ1-5	CASSQIRQDNQPQHF	TGCGCCAGCAGCCAAATCCGACAGGACAATCAGCCCCAGCATTTT
TRBD1	NA	15	TRBV10-3	TRBJ1-1	CATRQGGFGNTEAFF	TGTGCCACCCGACAGGGCGGCTTCGGGAACACTGAAGCTTTCTTT
NA	NA	13	TRBV20-1	TRBJ1-5	CSVRGGESQPQHF	TGCAGTGTTCGCGGAGGGGAAAGTCAGCCCCAGCATTTT
NA	NA	14	TRBV27	TRBJ2-7	CASSLVGPTYEQYF	TGTGCCAGCAGTTTAGTGGGGCCTACCTACGAGCAGTACTTC
NA	few	11	TRBV2	TRBJ2-1	CASRTKNEQFF	TGTGCCAGCAGGACTAAGAATGAGCAGTTCTTC
NA	few	15	TRBV7-2	TRBJ1-5	CASSLSGASGQPQHF	TGTGCCAGCAGCTTATCCGGGGCTTCGGGCCAGCCCCAGCATTTT
NA	NA	12	TRBV29-1	TRBJ2-5	CSVNRAGETQYF	TGCAGCGTAAACCGAGCGGGAGAGACCCAGTACTTC
NA	few	15	TRBV7-9	TRBJ2-2	CASSSQGTNTGELFF	TGTGCCAGCAGCTCCCAGGGGACGAACACCGGGGAGCTGTTTTTT
NA	NA	14	TRBV3-1	TRBJ1-1	CASTREISSAEAFF	TGTGCCAGCACCCGGGAAATTTCGAGCGCTGAAGCTTTCTTT
NA	NA	14	TRBV10-1	TRBJ1-1	CATIKGLKNTEAFF	TGCGCCACCATCAAGGGCCTGAAGAACACTGAAGCTTTCTTT
NA	NA	13	TRBV7-9	TRBJ1-6	CASSLEGRIPLHF	TGTGCCAGCAGCTTAGAGGGCAGGATCCCCCTCCACTTT
TRBD1	NA	15	TRBV25-1	TRBJ1-4	CASQDRVGINEKLFF	TGTGCCAGCCAGGACAGGGTTGGTATAAATGAAAAACTGTTTTTT
NA	few	15	TRBV4-1	TRBJ2-2	CASSQDTANTGELFF	TGCGCCAGCAGCCAAGACACTGCGAACACCGGGGAGCTGTTTTTT